The source of this T cell receptor beta chain is a study of human T cells and chemical hapten exposure. Time point specified: patch test 3, about 24 weeks after DPC sensitization. Specified treatment: therapeutic diphenylcyclopropenone sensitization with weekly scalp DPC. TCRdb ran MiXCR on the RACE reads and lists one entry per CDR3 protein. Of 110,000 or so distinct CDR3 sequences in the sample, less than 40% were seen once. The CDR3 loop spans 14 amino acids. Germline V lookup: CDR1 MGHRA, CDR2 YSYEKL. With 0 bases removed from V and 0 bases from J, the gap between germline ends came to 4 bases. This clonotype originated in a man between 35 and 55 years old with alopecia areata. Some clones in this sample may be carry-over from other donors' samples. The chain links TRBV4-1 to TRBJ2-3; D gene ambiguous. Sequencing was performed on whole blood, taken in connection with sensitization to the hapten diphenylcyclopropenone (DPC). The CDR3 reads CASSQDPSTDTQYF. In DNA form, the CDR3 reads TGCGCCAGCAGCCAAGATCCGAGCACAGATACGCAGTATTTT.